Following are 28 T cell receptor beta chains from one sample sequenced in a study of T cell responses to AZD1222 COVID-19 vaccine. Measured with immunoSEQ multiplex PCR; TCRdb has only the in-frame clones, and not every one. The sample has 100,000 to 120,000 clones; about 90% are singletons. The source was peripheral blood, collected on day 0 of AZD1222 vaccination. Receptor source: an adult in good health.

The chain couples TRBV29-1 to TRBJ1-5; 8 bases line up with TRBD1. Germline V gene sequence: CDR1 SQVTM, CDR2 ANQGSEA. The CDR3 spans 13 residues. V dropped 7 bases and J dropped 2; count of bases not matched to a gene: 4. CDR3 amino acids: CSALTGGNQPQHF. The CDR3 coding sequence is TGCAGCGCACTGACAGGGGGCAATCAGCCCCAGCATTTT.

The V and J genes are TRBV19 and TRBJ1-4, with a weak D call TRBD1 (5 bases). The CDR3 is made up of 14 amino acids. Germline CDR1 and CDR2: LNHDA and SQIVND (reference sequence). Trimming took 7 bases from V and 12 from J, leaving 21 bases between them. This CDR3 reads CASTPNPGGGELFF. The DNA of the CDR3 is TGTGCCAGTACCCCAAACCCCGGGGGAGGGGAACTGTTTTTT.

In DNA, the CDR3 is TGTGCCAGCAGCCGCAAGGACAGACCCTATAATTCACCCCTCCACTTT. The encoded protein is CASSRKDRPYNSPLHF. The chain links TRBV7-9 to TRBJ1-6; perhaps TRBD1 as D (6 bases). Germline CDR1 reads SEHNR; CDR2 reads FQNEAQ (reference sequence). V was cut by 5 bases and J by 2 bases, with 13 bases left in between. The CDR3 has 16 residues. The full variable domain, in which reference TRBV7-9 and TRBJ1-6 provide the parts outside the CDR3, is DTGVSQNPRHKITKRGQNVTFRCDPISEHNRLYWYRQTLGQGPEFLTYFQNEAQLEKSRLLSDRFSAERPKGSFSTLEIQRTEQGDSAMYLCASSRKDRPYNSPLHFGNGTRLTVT.

V usage is TRBV12-2 and J usage is TRBJ1-1. TRBV12-2 is given as a pseudogene. There are 13 residues in the CDR3. The CDR3 nucleotides are TGTGCAAGTCTCTTAGGGGGAGGGGCTGAAGCTTTCTTT. Residues: CASLLGGGAEAFF.

The V gene is TRBV4-1, the J gene TRBJ1-1, with D possibly TRBD1 on 5 matching bases. In germline, CDR1 is MGHRA, CDR2 YSYEKL. Deletions cut 4 bases from V and 5 bases from J, with 14 bases between. CDR3 length: 14 residues. CDR3 coding DNA: TGCGCCAGCAGCCCGCGCGGGGGAGTGACTGAAGCTTTCTTT. It codes for CASSPRGGVTEAFF.

The J gene is TRBJ1-2, the V gene TRBV6-5; D call uncertain. The length of the CDR3 is 13 residues. Germline CDR1 and CDR2: MNHEY and SVGAGI. V was pared by 6 bases and J by 8 bases, with 16 bases between. For the CDR3, the DNA is TGTGCCAGCAGCCTCTTTGGAGGGAACGGCTACACCTTC. It encodes CASSLFGGNGYTF.

There are a few counts of this clone. The rearrangement joins TRBV6-5 to TRBJ1-6; D gene ambiguous. V was pared by 6 bases and J by 8 bases, with 14 bases between. CDR1 and CDR2 (germline): MNHEY, SVGAGI. The CDR3 length is 14 residues. The CDR3 is CASRVGPRDSPLHF. CDR3 DNA: TGTGCCAGCAGGGTCGGCCCTCGTGATTCACCCCTCCACTTT.

Remarks on this clone: Other DNA sequences in this sample translate to the same CDR3. The CDR3 is CAWSGGGNQPQHF. The DNA for the CDR3 is TGTGCCTGGAGTGGAGGGGGCAATCAGCCCCAGCATTTT. J is TRBJ1-5 and V is TRBV30; tentative D call: TRBD1 (5 bases). The V end lost 1 base, the J end lost 2 bases, and 6 bases lay between the germline ends. The V gene's germline CDR1 is GTSNPN and CDR2 SVGIG (reference sequence). This CDR3 has 13 amino acids.

The gene calls are TRBV11-2 and TRBJ2-3, with 9 bases matching TRBD1. With 6 bases clipped from V and 0 bases from J, the junction kept 7 bases outside the gene matches. This CDR3 spans 16 amino acids. CDR1 and CDR2 (germline): SGHAT, FQNNGV. CDR3 nucleotides: TGTGCCAGCAGTCCACAGGGGGCTGCTAGCACAGATACGCAGTATTTT. Amino acid sequence: CASSPQGAASTDTQYF. Drawing the rest from reference TRBV11-2 and TRBJ2-3, the complete variable domain is EAGVAQSPRYKIIEKRQSVAFWCNPISGHATLYWYQQILGQGPKLLIQFQNNGVVDDSQLPKDRFSAERLKGVDSTLKIQPAKLEDSAVYLCASSPQGAASTDTQYFGPGTRLTVL.

The J gene is TRBJ2-1, the V gene TRBV7-9, with 10 bases that match TRBD2. Germline loops: CDR1 SEHNR, CDR2 FQNEAQ (reference sequence). The CDR3 sequence is 15 residues long. With 5 bases clipped from V and 1 base from J, the junction kept 2 bases outside the gene matches. The DNA of the CDR3 is TGTGCCAGCAGCCCAGCGGGGGGGTCCTACAATGAGCAGTTCTTC. This codes for CASSPAGGSYNEQFF.

This clone was recorded a few times. The J gene is TRBJ2-5, the V gene TRBV28; possibly TRBD2 for D (6 bases). The CDR3 contains 15 residues. Trimming removed 7 bases from V and 5 bases from J, with 20 bases in between. Germline loops: CDR1 MDHEN, CDR2 SYDVKM. CDR3 region: CASTTQGGSLETQYF. CDR3 nucleotide sequence: TGTGCCAGCACTACTCAGGGAGGTAGTTTGGAGACCCAGTACTTC. Combining the CDR3 with reference TRBV28 and TRBJ2-5 gives the whole variable domain DVKVTQSSRYLVKRTGEKVFLECVQDMDHENMFWYRQDPGLGLRLIYFSYDVKMKEKGDIPEGYSVSREKKERFSLILESASTNQTSMYLCASTTQGGSLETQYFGPGTRLLVL.

The V gene is TRBV2, the J gene TRBJ2-3, with TRBD1 identical over 8 bases. Germline CDR1 SNHLY, CDR2 FYNNEI. The CDR3 totals 15 residues. Trimming removed 6 bases from V and 2 bases from J; junction bases left unmatched: 7. In DNA form, the CDR3 reads TGTGCCAGCAGCGCCGGGACAGGATCCACAGATACGCAGTATTTT. The encoded protein is CASSAGTGSTDTQYF.

The chain employs TRBV2 and TRBJ2-7; 9 bases map to TRBD2. The CDR3 has 13 amino acids. Germline V gene sequence: CDR1 SNHLY, CDR2 FYNNEI. J gave up 0 bases and V 7 bases, and 1 base lay outside the gene matches. The CDR3 spells CASIAGVSYEQYF. The DNA of the CDR3 is TGTGCCAGCATAGCGGGGGTCTCCTACGAGCAGTACTTC.

The gene calls are TRBV6-5 and TRBJ2-7; D is ambiguous. The germline gives CDR1 MNHEY, CDR2 SVGAGI. The CDR3 is made up of 11 amino acids. V lost 11 bases and J 0 bases, leaving 8 bases between the germline ends. CDR3 nucleotides: TGTGCCGCCGGTAGCTCCTACGAGCAGTACTTC. Its translation is CAAGSSYEQYF.

This clone appeared a single time. The gene calls are TRBV11-1 and TRBJ1-4; D ambiguous. Germline assignment: CDR1 SGHAT and CDR2 FQDESV (reference sequence). V lost 5 bases, J lost 8 bases, and 12 bases lay in between. This CDR3 comprises 13 residues. DNA of the CDR3: TGTGCCAGCAGCCGCAGCTTACGGGAAAAACTGTTTTTT. The encoded protein is CASSRSLREKLFF.

The CDR3 region has the DNA TGTGCCAGCAGCTTAGTTGGTGGGGCTAGCGGGGACCGAGATACGCAGTATTTT. Translation gives CASSLVGGASGDRDTQYF. The chain recombines TRBV11-2 with TRBJ2-3, with TRBD2 matching 9 bases. The germline gives CDR1 SGHAT, CDR2 FQNNGV. V lost 1 base, J lost 5 bases, and 13 bases stayed unmatched. The CDR3 runs 18 residues.

This clone occurred once. This CDR3 reads CASSRATAPLEKLFF. In nucleotides, the CDR3 is TGTGCCAGCTCACGGGCGACTGCTCCCCTTGAAAAACTGTTTTTT. The chain recombines TRBV18 with TRBJ1-4; no firm D call. With 4 bases removed from V and 7 bases from J, the gap between germline ends came to 16 bases. CDR3 size: 15 residues. CDR1 is KGHSH, CDR2 LQKENI, per germline.

As for this clone: Other DNA sequences in the same sample also yield this CDR3. The chain has TRBV29-1 and TRBJ2-1, with D hard to call. Germline CDR1 SQVTM, CDR2 ANQGSEA. The CDR3 length is 12 residues. Between the trimmed V and J ends, which lost 0 bases and 6 bases, there was a span of 6 bases. CDR3 nucleotides: TGCAGCGTTGAAGATCGCGGCAATGAGCAGTTCTTC. Its protein product is CSVEDRGNEQFF.

The chain has TRBV3-1 (or the pseudogene TRBV3-2) and TRBJ1-5, with no clear D. The CDR3 contains 15 residues. Germline V gene lookup returns CDR1 LGHDT and CDR2 YNNKEL (reference sequence). The germline V and J ends were trimmed by 4 bases and 4 bases, with 14 bases remaining between them. Here the CDR3 DNA reads TGTGCCAGCAGCCCACGTCGGCGAGGTAATCAGCCCCAGCATTTT. It is translated as CASSPRRRGNQPQHF.

The V call is TRBV19, the J call TRBJ1-5, with no clear D. Trimming cost V 7 bases and J 1 base, with 11 bases left between them. CDR3 size: 14 residues. Per the germline V gene, CDR1 is LNHDA and CDR2 is SQIVND (reference sequence). CDR3 sequence reads: CASNTQSSNQPQHF. The CDR3 DNA follows: TGTGCCAGTAACACCCAGTCCAGCAATCAGCCCCAGCATTTT.

The rearrangement links TRBV19 to TRBJ1-6, with no clear D. This CDR3 comprises 14 residues. V lost 4 bases, J lost 13 bases, and 17 bases lay in between. Germline values: CDR1 LNHDA, CDR2 SQIVND (reference sequence). CDR3 nucleotides: TGTGCCAGTAGTACCGGGGTCCCCTTAAGCCCCCTCCACTTT. It yields the protein CASSTGVPLSPLHF.

J is TRBJ2-7 and V is TRBV10-1; TRBD1 is a possible D gene (6 bases). Germline lookup yields CDR1 WNHNN and CDR2 SYGVQD (reference sequence). V shed 4 bases and J shed 0 bases, with 7 bases lying between them. This CDR3 has 13 residues. The CDR3 loop reads CASSAGASYEQYF. Written as DNA, the CDR3 is TGCGCCAGCAGTGCAGGGGCCTCCTACGAGCAGTACTTC.

This chain links TRBV27 with TRBJ2-7; 12 bases line up with TRBD1. The CDR3 consists of 15 residues. V lost 5 bases to trimming and J lost 7 bases; unmatched junction nucleotides: 9. The germline V gene encodes CDR1 MNHEY and CDR2 SMNVEV (reference sequence). CDR3 nucleotides: TGTGCCAGCAGTCCTCGGGACAGGGGGCATGAGGAGCAGTACTTC. Its translation is CASSPRDRGHEEQYF.

V and J are TRBV6-1 and TRBJ2-7, with D possibly matching TRBD1 (5 bases). This CDR3 spans 17 amino acids. V was trimmed by 1 base and J by 2 bases, leaving 18 bases between them. The germline V gene encodes CDR1 MNHNS and CDR2 SASEGT. CDR3 in amino acids: CASSEDYRSPPPYEQYF. CDR3 sequence (DNA): TGTGCCAGCAGTGAAGACTACAGGAGCCCTCCTCCCTACGAGCAGTACTTC.

CDR3 sequence: CASSQSGRNTEAFF. DNA for the CDR3: TGTGCCAGCAGCCAATCCGGCAGGAACACTGAAGCTTTCTTT. This chain links TRBV3-1 (or the pseudogene TRBV3-2) with TRBJ1-1, with unresolved D. V dropped 2 bases and J dropped 1 base, with 8 bases sitting between them. The length of the CDR3 is 14 residues. Germline CDR1 LGHDT, CDR2 YNNKEL (reference sequence).

The rearrangement joins TRBV5-1 to TRBJ2-1, with 10 bases that match TRBD2. The CDR3 extends over 14 amino acids. V shed 2 bases, J shed 6 bases, and the junction held 2 bases outside the gene matches. Germline V gene data show CDR1 as SGHRS and CDR2 as YFSETQ. The CDR3 region is CASSFSGGVNEQFF. For the CDR3, the DNA is TGCGCCAGCAGCTTCAGCGGGGGGGTCAATGAGCAGTTCTTC.

This clone was observed once. The V call is TRBV6-6, the J call TRBJ1-5; 7 bases fit TRBD1. The CDR3 sequence is 11 residues long. Germline CDR1 reads MNHNY; CDR2 reads SVGAGI (reference sequence). With V trimmed by 5 bases and J by 12 bases, 4 bases remained unmatched. Here the CDR3 DNA reads TGTGCCAGCAGTAACCGGGACAGCCAGCATTTT. Translation gives CASSNRDSQHF.

The chain links TRBV7-9 to TRBJ2-2; TRBD2 matches 7 bases. Germline-derived CDR1 and CDR2 are SEHNR and FQNEAQ (reference sequence). CDR3 length: 17 amino acids. V lost 2 bases and J lost 4; bases outside the gene matches: 10. The CDR3 DNA reads TGTGCCAGCAGCTTAAGAAGGCGTGCGGGGGTCACCGGGGAGCTGTTTTTT. Residues: CASSLRRRAGVTGELFF.